The clone carrying this T cell receptor (beta chain) was found a few times. This CDR3 has 14 amino acids. With 8 bases removed from V and 6 bases from J, the gap between germline ends came to 14 bases. CDR1 and CDR2 (germline): SNHLY, FYNNEI. The data belong to a study of CD8+ T cells in alopecia areata. Treatment meaning: oral pan-JAK inhibitor, 5-10 mg twice daily. Cell sorting was applied to PBMCs, and CD4+ and CD8+ T cells were collected. RNA extraction was followed by reverse transcription into cDNA, which acted as the sequencing template. This table comes from immunoSEQ multiplex PCR, and its TCRdb copy is limited to in-frame clones, with some not included. This table has about 250,000 clones, about 62% appearing once.

This rearrangement joins TRBV2 to TRBJ2-6; maybe TRBD1 (5 bases). Source: CD4+ T cells sorted from blood, taken around week 54, from a patient treated with tofacitinib. The source is a human donor with alopecia areata. The CDR3 here is CASSQVRVANVLTF. The CDR3 DNA follows: TGTGCCAGCTCACAGGTCCGGGTGGCCAACGTCCTGACTTTC.